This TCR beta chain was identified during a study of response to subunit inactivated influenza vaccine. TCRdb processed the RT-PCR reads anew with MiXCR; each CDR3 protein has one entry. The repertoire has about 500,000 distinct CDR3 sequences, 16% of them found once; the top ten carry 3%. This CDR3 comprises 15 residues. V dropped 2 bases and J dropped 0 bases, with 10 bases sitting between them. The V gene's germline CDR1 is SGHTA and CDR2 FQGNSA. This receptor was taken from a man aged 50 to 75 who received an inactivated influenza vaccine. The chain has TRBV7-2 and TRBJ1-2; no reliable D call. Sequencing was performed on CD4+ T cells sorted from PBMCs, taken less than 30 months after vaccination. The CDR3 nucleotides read TGTGCCAGCAGCTTAAAGGCAGATACTAACTATGGCTACACCTTC. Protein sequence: CASSLKADTNYGYTF.